The 21 T cell receptor beta chains below were found in one sample sequenced in a study of blood T cell repertoires in COVID-19. The repertoire was sequenced with immunoSEQ multiplex PCR; TCRdb's copy has only in-frame clones and lacks some. The data hold around 330,000 clones, with roughly nine tenths observed a single time. The source material was PBMCs or T cells enriched from blood (not recorded which). Source of these receptors: a man aged 60-69 years who had recovered from COVID-19.

The CDR3 coding sequence is TGTGCCAGCAGTAGCCCCAGGGGTTGGAGCAATCAGCCCCAGCATTTT. This encodes CASSSPRGWSNQPQHF. The V gene is TRBV6-9, the J gene TRBJ1-5; maybe TRBD1 (6 bases). Germline loops: CDR1 MNHGY, CDR2 SVAAGI. V lost 5 bases to trimming and J lost 1 base, with 15 bases between them. The CDR3 spans 16 residues.

V usage is TRBV6-5 and J usage is TRBJ2-2, with a tentative D call TRBD2 (6 bases). The V and J ends lost 6 bases and 6 bases respectively, with 8 bases between them. The CDR3 is 12 amino acids. Germline assignment: CDR1 MNHEY and CDR2 SVGAGI. The DNA for the CDR3 is TGTGCCAGCAGAGTAGCGGCCGGGGAGCTGTTTTTT. Protein: CASRVAAGELFF.

This chain's CDR3 is CASSLGQYYEQYF. The CDR3 DNA reads TGTGCCAGCAGTTTAGGACAGTACTACGAGCAGTACTTC. The chain has TRBV27 and TRBJ2-7, with D perhaps TRBD1 (6 bases). The germline V gene encodes CDR1 MNHEY and CDR2 SMNVEV (reference sequence). There are 13 residues in the CDR3. Trimming stripped 2 bases from V and 3 bases from J, with 8 bases between.

The chain employs TRBV7-9 and TRBJ1-1; the D gene is possibly TRBD1 (6 bases). Germline-derived CDR1 and CDR2 are SEHNR and FQNEAQ (reference sequence). Trimming took off 0 bases at V and 8 bases at J, with 7 bases between the two ends. The CDR3 runs to 12 residues. In DNA, the CDR3 is TGTGCCAGCAGCTTAGCAGACAGGGAAGCTTTCTTT. Its translation is CASSLADREAFF.

In regard to this clone: Other DNA sequences in the sample encode the same CDR3. J is TRBJ2-5 and V is TRBV6-1; D possibly corresponds to TRBD2 (6 bases). Germline CDR1 and CDR2: MNHNS and SASEGT. The CDR3 is 14 amino acids. The germline V and J ends were trimmed by 1 base and 5 bases, with 11 bases remaining between them. CDR3: CASSEDPGRETQYF. CDR3 DNA: TGTGCCAGCAGTGAAGATCCGGGGAGGGAGACCCAGTACTTC.

The V call is TRBV11-1, the J call TRBJ2-1; D may be TRBD1 (5 bases). Trimming left V 3 bases short and J 10 bases short, with 13 bases between. This CDR3 spans 13 amino acids. Germline CDR1 and CDR2: SGHAT and FQDESV (reference sequence). CDR3 sequence reads: CASSFTGAREQFF. In DNA form, the CDR3 reads TGTGCCAGCAGCTTCACAGGCGCCCGGGAGCAGTTCTTC.

This clone appeared a single time. V is TRBV6-5 and J is TRBJ1-6; D not resolved. The CDR3 is 15 amino acids. CDR1 is MNHEY, CDR2 SVGAGI, per germline. The V and J ends lost 4 bases and 9 bases respectively, with 16 bases between them. The CDR3 is CASSSLTGFGSPLHF. For the CDR3, the DNA is TGTGCCAGCAGTTCCCTGACCGGGTTCGGTTCACCCCTCCACTTT.

J is TRBJ2-3 and V is TRBV2; D call uncertain. Looked up from germline, CDR1 is SNHLY and CDR2 is FYNNEI. Deletions cut 8 bases from V and 3 bases from J, with 9 bases between. The CDR3 length is 12 residues. The CDR3 reads CASSERTDTQYF. The CDR3 DNA follows: TGTGCCAGCTCGGAGCGAACAGATACGCAGTATTTT. The full variable domain, in which reference TRBV2 and TRBJ2-3 provide the parts outside the CDR3, is EPEVTQTPSHQVTQMGQEVILRCVPISNHLYFYWYRQILGQKVEFLVSFYNNEISEKSEIFDDQFSVERPDGSNFTLKIRSTKLEDSAMYFCASSERTDTQYFGPGTRLTVL.

This clone turned up a few times. CDR3 DNA sequence: TGCGCCAGCAGCCTCCTAGCTTACACTGAAGCTTTCTTT. This codes for CASSLLAYTEAFF. V gene TRBV5-1 combines with J gene TRBJ1-1, with D unresolved. The germline V and J ends were trimmed by 4 bases and 3 bases, with 10 bases remaining between them. The CDR3 loop spans 13 amino acids. Germline lookup yields CDR1 SGHRS and CDR2 YFSETQ.

The chain joins TRBV30 to TRBJ2-3, with 8 bases that match TRBD2. The germline V gene has CDR1 GTSNPN and CDR2 SVGIG (reference sequence). V was clipped by 2 bases and J by 7 bases; unmatched bases: 8. CDR3 length equals 14 residues. The CDR3 reads CAWSSGGLGHTQYF. CDR3 DNA sequence: TGTGCCTGGAGTTCGGGGGGGCTCGGACATACGCAGTATTTT.

The chain couples TRBV3-1 (or the pseudogene TRBV3-2) to TRBJ2-7; a weak D match, TRBD2 (5 bases). V was trimmed by 4 bases and J by 5 bases, leaving 9 bases between them. The CDR3 spans 12 residues. Germline loops: CDR1 LGHDT, CDR2 YNNKEL (reference sequence). CDR3 DNA sequence: TGTGCCAGCAGCCGGGCCGGGAACGAGCAGTACTTC. It translates to CASSRAGNEQYF.

V gene TRBV3-1 (or the pseudogene TRBV3-2) combines with J gene TRBJ2-5, with 7 bases matching TRBD1. The V segment lost 0 bases and the J segment 7 bases; nucleotides outside the gene matches: 8. Germline values: CDR1 LGHDT, CDR2 YNNKEL (reference sequence). The length of the CDR3 is 15 residues. CDR3 DNA: TGTGCCAGCAGCCAAGAGAGGGGGCCGACGGGGACCCAGTACTTC. It specifies CASSQERGPTGTQYF.

A single count supports this clone. The V gene is TRBV13, the J gene TRBJ2-5; the match to TRBD2 covers 14 bases. Per the germline V gene, CDR1 is PRHDT and CDR2 is FYEKMQ (reference sequence). CDR3 size: 18 residues. Trimming at V came to 5 bases and at J to 2 bases, leaving 10 bases not matched to a gene. The CDR3 reads CASSGLAGGSGGQETQYF. The CDR3, as DNA: TGTGCCAGCAGCGGACTAGCGGGAGGTTCCGGAGGGCAAGAGACCCAGTACTTC.

This clone was seen a few times. The chain couples TRBV19 to TRBJ2-4; D possibly corresponds to TRBD1 (6 bases). The ends were cut back, 6 bases at V and 8 bases at J, with 8 bases in the middle. This CDR3 is 11 amino acids long. CDR1 and CDR2 (germline): LNHDA, SQIVND (reference sequence). Written as DNA, the CDR3 is TGTGCCAGTAGACAGGGTGACATTCAGTACTTC. It specifies CASRQGDIQYF.

The CDR3 DNA sequence: TGTGCCTGGAGTTCCACCAGCCGACTAGGGGAAAAACTGTTTTTT. Protein sequence: CAWSSTSRLGEKLFF. The J gene is TRBJ1-4, the V gene TRBV30; D uncertain. The CDR3 totals 15 residues. The V end lost 2 bases, the J end lost 8 bases, and 18 bases lay between the germline ends. Germline V lookup: CDR1 GTSNPN, CDR2 SVGIG (reference sequence).

This clone came up once. The rearrangement links TRBV6-5 to TRBJ1-2; maybe TRBD1 (6 bases). CDR1 is MNHEY, CDR2 SVGAGI, per germline. The V and J ends lost 8 bases and 8 bases respectively, with 21 bases between them. The CDR3 length is 14 residues. The CDR3 is CASQYLGGGTGYTF. In DNA, the CDR3 is TGTGCCAGCCAATACCTAGGCGGGGGCACGGGCTACACCTTC.

This chain links TRBV7-9 with TRBJ2-1; 14 bases are a match to TRBD2. V lost 4 bases to trimming and J lost 9 bases; unmatched junction nucleotides: 8. CDR1 is SEHNR and CDR2 is FQNEAQ in the germline V gene (reference sequence). The CDR3 runs to 16 residues. The CDR3 DNA reads TGTGCCAGCAGCTCCGGGACTAGCGGGAGTTTCAGTGAGCAGTTCTTC. It is translated as CASSSGTSGSFSEQFF.

J is TRBJ2-2 and V is TRBV6-4, with 9 bases lining up with TRBD1. Per the germline V gene, CDR1 is MRHNA and CDR2 is SNTAGT. The CDR3 runs 13 residues. V was pared by 6 bases and J by 6 bases, with 2 bases of the junction left unmatched. The CDR3 is CASRDRGSGELFF. DNA of the CDR3: TGTGCCAGCAGGGACAGGGGATCCGGGGAGCTGTTTTTT.

A few counts support this clone. The chain is built from TRBV7-8 and TRBJ2-7; 9 bases map to TRBD1. There are 15 residues in the CDR3. V lost 3 bases to trimming and J lost 3 bases; unmatched junction nucleotides: 6. Germline values: CDR1 SGHVS, CDR2 FQNEAQ. This CDR3 is CASSLETGGGYEQYF. DNA for the CDR3: TGTGCCAGCAGCTTGGAAACAGGGGGCGGCTACGAGCAGTACTTC.

The CDR3 protein is CASSLTKGPTDTQYF. CDR3 nucleotide sequence: TGTGCCAGCAGCCTGACAAAGGGGCCCACAGATACGCAGTATTTT. This chain uses TRBV4-2 with TRBJ2-3, with a possible D match to TRBD1 (5 bases). Per the germline V gene, CDR1 is LGHNA and CDR2 is YNFKEQ. The V and J ends lost 4 bases and 2 bases respectively, with 13 bases between them. The CDR3 extends over 15 amino acids.

The rearrangement links TRBV14 to TRBJ1-1; unclear D gene. The germline gives CDR1 SGHDN, CDR2 FVKESK. Between the trimmed V and J ends, which lost 0 bases and 4 bases, there was a span of 12 bases. The CDR3 has 15 amino acids. For the CDR3, the DNA is TGTGCCAGCAGCCAAGATATCGGGGTTTTCACTGAAGCTTTCTTT. Its translation is CASSQDIGVFTEAFF.